A selection of T cell receptor beta chains follows, all from one sample in a study of memory CD4+ T cells and cytomegalovirus serostatus. TCRdb's table, derived via immunoSEQ multiplex PCR, lists solely in-frame clones and lacks some. This sample carries some 66,000 clones, approximately 80% of them seen once, and the ten largest clones take 4% to 5.5%. Sequencing was done on a sample of memory CD4+ T cells from blood. These receptors were collected from an adult in good health and CMV-seropositive. Each CDR3 is given without its conserved first and last residue. The order of the fields is V gene, J gene, CDR3 protein.

>TRBV5-1|TRBJ2-7
ASSLVRTSGRVSYEQY
>TRBV5-1|TRBJ2-7
ASSLTSGNYEQY
>TRBV28|TRBJ1-1
ASREGQGAF
>TRBV7-2|TRBJ2-7
ASSLSQGSYEQY
>TRBV7-2|TRBJ1-2
ASSSSSGSNYGYT
>TRBV28|TRBJ2-7
ASKGASGSPHEQY
>TRBV4-1|TRBJ2-2
ASSQGGSGPAGELF
>TRBV7-9|TRBJ2-1
ASRSPASNNEQF
>TRBV18|TRBJ2-5
ASSAGGQETQY
>TRBV7-3|TRBJ2-1
ASSLGPDEQF
>TRBV7-2|TRBJ1-3
ASSSNSASGNTIY
>TRBV11-2|TRBJ1-1
ASSLVGFGVAF
>TRBV10-3|TRBJ1-2
AISSEGFYGYT
>TRBV4-1|TRBJ1-6
ASSQPFRNSPLH
>TRBV4-1|TRBJ2-2
ASSQEGSATGELF
>TRBV7-2|TRBJ2-2
ASSFDPPRLNTGELF
>TRBV7-8|TRBJ2-2
ASSLRGELF
>TRBV9|TRBJ2-2
ASSVDGSPGELF
>TRBV13|TRBJ2-1
ASSPRTSGGAMF
>TRBV28|TRBJ1-2
ASSSPGGANYGYT
>TRBV4-1|TRBJ2-5
ASSQDRGGETQY
>TRBV7-2|TRBJ2-3
ASSLAGIRTDTQY
>TRBV7-6|TRBJ2-1
ASSFGGEQF
>TRBV4-1|TRBJ2-4
ASSQEASGAVNIQY
>TRBV6-6|TRBJ1-2
ASRQDIYGYT
>TRBV28|TRBJ2-1
ASVTGGRGNEQF
>TRBV6-6|TRBJ2-2
ASSREGARTGELF
>TRBV6-1|TRBJ1-2
ASRSIGGHYGYT
>TRBV11-2|TRBJ2-5
ASRPRAAGDETQY
>TRBV30|TRBJ1-2
AWTTGGAFY
>TRBV5-1|TRBJ1-4
ASSSRTGVGEKLF
>TRBV2|TRBJ2-7
ASSPGRDPYEQY